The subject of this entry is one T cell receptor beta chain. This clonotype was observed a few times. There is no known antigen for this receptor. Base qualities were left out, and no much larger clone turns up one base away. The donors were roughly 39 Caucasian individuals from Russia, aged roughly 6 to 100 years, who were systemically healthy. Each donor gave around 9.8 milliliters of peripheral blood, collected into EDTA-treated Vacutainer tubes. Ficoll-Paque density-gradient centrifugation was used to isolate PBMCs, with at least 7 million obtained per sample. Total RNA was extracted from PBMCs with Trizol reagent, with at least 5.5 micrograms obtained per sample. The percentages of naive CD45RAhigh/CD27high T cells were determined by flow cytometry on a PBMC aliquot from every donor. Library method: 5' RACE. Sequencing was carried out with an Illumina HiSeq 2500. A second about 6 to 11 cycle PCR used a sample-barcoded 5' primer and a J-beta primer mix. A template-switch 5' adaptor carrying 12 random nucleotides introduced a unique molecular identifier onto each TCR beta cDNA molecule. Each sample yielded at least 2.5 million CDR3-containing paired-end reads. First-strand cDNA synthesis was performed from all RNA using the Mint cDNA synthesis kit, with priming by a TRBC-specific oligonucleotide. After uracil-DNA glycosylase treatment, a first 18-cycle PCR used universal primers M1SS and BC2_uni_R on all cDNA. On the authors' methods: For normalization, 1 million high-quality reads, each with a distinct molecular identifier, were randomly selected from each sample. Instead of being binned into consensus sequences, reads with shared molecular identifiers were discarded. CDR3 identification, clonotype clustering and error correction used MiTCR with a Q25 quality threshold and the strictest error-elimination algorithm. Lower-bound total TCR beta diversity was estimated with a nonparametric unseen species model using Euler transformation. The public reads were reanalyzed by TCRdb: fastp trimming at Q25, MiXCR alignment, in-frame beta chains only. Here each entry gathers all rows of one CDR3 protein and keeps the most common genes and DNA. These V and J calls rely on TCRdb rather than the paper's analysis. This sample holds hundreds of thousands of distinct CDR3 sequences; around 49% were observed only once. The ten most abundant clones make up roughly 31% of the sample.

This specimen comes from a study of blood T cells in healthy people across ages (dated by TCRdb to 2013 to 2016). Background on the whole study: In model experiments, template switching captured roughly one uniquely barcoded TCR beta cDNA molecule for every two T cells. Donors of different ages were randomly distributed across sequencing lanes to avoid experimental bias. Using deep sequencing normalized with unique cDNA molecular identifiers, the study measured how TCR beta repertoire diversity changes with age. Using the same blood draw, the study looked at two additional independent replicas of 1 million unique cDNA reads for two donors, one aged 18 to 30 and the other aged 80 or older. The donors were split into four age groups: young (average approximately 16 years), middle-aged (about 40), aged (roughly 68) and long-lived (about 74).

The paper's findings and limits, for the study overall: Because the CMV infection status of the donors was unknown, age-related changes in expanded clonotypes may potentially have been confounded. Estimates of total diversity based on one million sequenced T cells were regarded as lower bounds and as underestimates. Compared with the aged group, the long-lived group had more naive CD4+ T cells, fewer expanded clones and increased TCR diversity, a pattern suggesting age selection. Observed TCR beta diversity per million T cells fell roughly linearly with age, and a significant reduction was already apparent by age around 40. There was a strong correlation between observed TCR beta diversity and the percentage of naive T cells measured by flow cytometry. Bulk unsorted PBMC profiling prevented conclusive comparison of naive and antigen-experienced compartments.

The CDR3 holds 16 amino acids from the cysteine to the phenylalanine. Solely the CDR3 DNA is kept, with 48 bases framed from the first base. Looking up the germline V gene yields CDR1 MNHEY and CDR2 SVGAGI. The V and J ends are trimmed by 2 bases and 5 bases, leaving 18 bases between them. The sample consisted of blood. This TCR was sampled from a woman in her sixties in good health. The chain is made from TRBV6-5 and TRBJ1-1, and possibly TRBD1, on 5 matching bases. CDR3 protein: CASSYLSTRQKTEAFF. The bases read TGTGCCAGCAGTTACCTTTCCACTCGACAGAAGACTGAAGCTTTCTTT.